This T cell receptor (beta chain) emerged from a study of blood T cell repertoires in COVID-19. Data came from immunoSEQ multiplex PCR; TCRdb stores just in-frame clones and leaves some out. Among around 180,000 clones listed, about 83% were seen once. CDR1 and CDR2 from the germline V gene are SGDLS and YYNGEE. The CDR3 is 15 amino acids. The V segment lost 0 bases and the J segment 5 bases; nucleotides outside the gene matches: 6. The chain carries TRBV9 and TRBJ2-7; TRBD1 matches 9 bases. The specimen sequenced was peripheral blood. The clonotype originates from a human donor in a cohort sampled during active COVID-19. The CDR3 nucleotides are TGTGCCAGCAGCGTAGGAGGGACAGGGAGTCACGAGCAGTACTTC. It codes for CASSVGGTGSHEQYF.